Given below is one TCR beta chain in context. Per germline, CDR1 ENHRY and CDR2 SYGVKD. V lost 3 bases and J lost 4, with 13 bases in between. CDR3 length equals 14 residues. Libraries were prepared by immunoSEQ multiplex PCR; TCRdb keeps only in-frame clonotypes and omits some of them. The data show fewer than 250,000 clones, with approximately 80% seen just once and about 1.7% held by the top ten. This entry belongs to a study of blood T cell repertoires in COVID-19. The receptor comes from a man in his 60s who had recovered from COVID-19. This chain uses TRBV10-3 with TRBJ2-7; the D gene is possibly TRBD2 (5 bases). Sequencing was done on a sample of PBMCs or T cells enriched from blood (not recorded which). The CDR3 bases are TGTGCCATCAGTGATGACGGGGAAGCTTACGAGCAGTACTTC. It yields the protein CAISDDGEAYEQYF.